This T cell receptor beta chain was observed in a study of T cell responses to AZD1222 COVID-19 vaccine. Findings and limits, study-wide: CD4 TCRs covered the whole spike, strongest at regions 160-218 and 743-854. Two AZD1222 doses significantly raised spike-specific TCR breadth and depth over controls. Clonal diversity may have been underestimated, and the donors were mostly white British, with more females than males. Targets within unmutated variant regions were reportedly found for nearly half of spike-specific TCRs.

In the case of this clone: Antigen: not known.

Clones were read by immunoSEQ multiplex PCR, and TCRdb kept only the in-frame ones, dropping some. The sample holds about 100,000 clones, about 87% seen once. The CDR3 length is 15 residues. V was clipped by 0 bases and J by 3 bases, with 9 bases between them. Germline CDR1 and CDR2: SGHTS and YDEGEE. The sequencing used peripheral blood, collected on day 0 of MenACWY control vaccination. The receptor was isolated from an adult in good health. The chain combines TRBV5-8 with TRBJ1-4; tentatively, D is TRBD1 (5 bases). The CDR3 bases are TGTGCCAGCAGCTTGGGTCGGGGCTCTAATGAAAAACTGTTTTTT. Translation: CASSLGRGSNEKLFF.